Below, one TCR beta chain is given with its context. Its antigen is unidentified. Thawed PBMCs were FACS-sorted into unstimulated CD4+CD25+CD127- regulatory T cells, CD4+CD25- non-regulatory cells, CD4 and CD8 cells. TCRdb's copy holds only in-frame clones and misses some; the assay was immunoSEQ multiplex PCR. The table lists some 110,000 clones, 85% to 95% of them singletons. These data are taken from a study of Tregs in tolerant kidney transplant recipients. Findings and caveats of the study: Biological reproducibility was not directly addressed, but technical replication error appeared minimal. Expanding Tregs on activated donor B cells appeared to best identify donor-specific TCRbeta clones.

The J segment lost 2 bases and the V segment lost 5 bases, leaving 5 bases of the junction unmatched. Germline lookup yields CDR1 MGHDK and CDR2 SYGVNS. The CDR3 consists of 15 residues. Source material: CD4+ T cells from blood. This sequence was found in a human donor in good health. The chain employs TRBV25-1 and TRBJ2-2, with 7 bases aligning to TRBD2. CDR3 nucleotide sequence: TGTGCCAGCAGTCTGCCGGGACTAAACACCGGGGAGCTGTTTTTT. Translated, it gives CASSLPGLNTGELFF.